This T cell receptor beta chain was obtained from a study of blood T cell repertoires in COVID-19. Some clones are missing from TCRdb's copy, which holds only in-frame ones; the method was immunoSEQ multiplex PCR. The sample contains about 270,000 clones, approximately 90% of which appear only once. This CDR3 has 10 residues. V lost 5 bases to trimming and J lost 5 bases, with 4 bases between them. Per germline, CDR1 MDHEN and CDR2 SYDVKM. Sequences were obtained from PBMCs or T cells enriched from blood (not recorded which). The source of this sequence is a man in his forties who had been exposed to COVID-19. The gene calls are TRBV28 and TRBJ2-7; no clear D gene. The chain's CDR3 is CASSLHEQYF. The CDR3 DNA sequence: TGTGCCAGCAGTCTCCACGAGCAGTACTTC.